What follows are 31 T cell receptor beta chains derived from one specimen sequenced in a study of cytomegalovirus exposure and HLA in healthy donors. Method: immunoSEQ multiplex PCR; TCRdb's copy keeps in-frame clones and lacks some. The sample has about 330,000 clones, 80% to 90% seen once; the top ten hold under 0.85%. Sequenced: PBMCs. The receptors derive from a woman between 18 and 29 years old in good health and CMV-seronegative.

This clone was found a few times. This sequence joins TRBV7-9 and TRBJ2-3; TRBD2 matches at 9 bases. Germline V gene data show CDR1 as SEHNR and CDR2 as FQNEAQ (reference sequence). CDR3 length equals 14 residues. Losses at the gene ends were 10 bases for V and 0 bases for J; bases not matched to a gene: 5. The CDR3 here is CAMTSGTSTDTQYF. For the CDR3, the DNA is TGTGCCATGACTAGCGGCACCAGCACAGATACGCAGTATTTT.

This sequence joins TRBV29-1 and TRBJ1-1; 11 bases line up with TRBD1. V lost 6 bases and J lost 10; bases outside the gene matches: 16. Per germline, CDR1 SQVTM and CDR2 ANQGSEA. This CDR3 contains 15 residues. This CDR3 is CSVRPGTGGEEGAFF. As DNA, the CDR3 is TGCAGCGTCCGTCCCGGGACAGGGGGGGAAGAGGGAGCTTTCTTT.

This clone has more than one count but fewer than ten. The sample contains more than one DNA sequence encoding this CDR3. The chain combines TRBV18 with TRBJ2-3; 9 nucleotides match TRBD2. Germline V gene sequence: CDR1 KGHSH, CDR2 LQKENI. The ends lost 1 base at V and 4 bases at J; junction bases unmatched: 0. This CDR3 region has 14 residues. The CDR3 DNA reads as TGTGCCAGCTCACCACTAGCGGGAGCAGATACGCAGTATTTT. Protein: CASSPLAGADTQYF. Complete variable domain (other parts from reference TRBV18 and TRBJ2-3): NAGVMQNPRHLVRRRGQEARLRCSPMKGHSHVYWYRQLPEEGLKFMVYLQKENIIDESGMPKERFSAEFPKEGPSILRIQQVVRGDSAAYFCASSPLAGADTQYFGPGTRLTVL.

The rearrangement joins TRBV7-8 to TRBJ2-3; 10 positions match TRBD2. The J segment lost 6 bases and the V segment lost 2 bases, leaving 2 bases of the junction unmatched. This CDR3 spans 14 amino acids. Germline V gives CDR1 SGHVS, CDR2 FQNEAQ. The CDR3 nucleotides are TGTGCCAGCAGCTTACTAGCGGGAGAGGATACGCAGTATTTT. Translating it yields CASSLLAGEDTQYF.

The chain has TRBV30 and TRBJ1-1; D not resolved. Germline CDR1 reads GTSNPN; CDR2 reads SVGIG (reference sequence). The CDR3 is 13 residues long. Trimming removed 3 bases from V and 6 bases from J, with 14 bases in between. For the CDR3, the DNA is TGTGCCTGGAGACAACCGGGGAGGGCTGAAGCTTTCTTT. Protein: CAWRQPGRAEAFF.

V is TRBV2 and J is TRBJ1-2, with a weak D call TRBD1 (6 bases). V was trimmed by 6 bases and J by 4 bases, leaving 12 bases between them. This CDR3 contains 13 residues. Germline V gene sequence: CDR1 SNHLY, CDR2 FYNNEI. The CDR3, as DNA: TGTGCCAGCAGAGCAGACAGGAGCTATGGCTACACCTTC. It is translated as CASRADRSYGYTF.

The chain links TRBV2 to TRBJ2-2; 8 nucleotides align to TRBD2. The CDR3 is made up of 16 amino acids. Germline lookup yields CDR1 SNHLY and CDR2 FYNNEI. Trimming at V came to 5 bases and at J to 3 bases, leaving 8 bases not matched to a gene. The chain's CDR3 is CASSSGGGPYTGELFF. The CDR3, as DNA: TGTGCCAGCAGTAGCGGGGGTGGGCCGTACACCGGGGAGCTGTTTTTT.

Concerning this clone: Other DNA sequences of this sample code for an identical CDR3. The chain combines TRBV29-1 with TRBJ2-7; no clear D. This CDR3 spans 12 amino acids. The germline gives CDR1 SQVTM, CDR2 ANQGSEA. Trimming pared 4 bases from V and 0 bases from J, leaving 7 bases between. CDR3 in amino acids: CSVAQDSYEQYF. The CDR3, as DNA: TGCAGCGTTGCTCAGGACTCCTACGAGCAGTACTTC.

The V and J genes are TRBV2 and TRBJ2-7, with 9 nucleotides matching TRBD2. This CDR3 spans 14 amino acids. V dropped 7 bases and J dropped 4; count of bases not matched to a gene: 8. Per germline, CDR1 SNHLY and CDR2 FYNNEI. CDR3 coding DNA: TGTGCCAGCAAATTGGTTACTAGCGGGTACGAGCAGTACTTC. The encoded protein is CASKLVTSGYEQYF.

The chain joins TRBV6-6 to TRBJ1-2; a weak D match, TRBD1 (6 bases). V was pared by 10 bases and J by 8 bases, with 17 bases between. This CDR3 has 12 residues. The germline CDR1 and CDR2 sequences are MNHNY and SVGAGI (reference sequence). CDR3 residues: CATGRGAKGYTF. As DNA, the CDR3 is TGTGCCACCGGGCGGGGGGCGAAGGGCTACACCTTC.

This clone was observed a handful of times. This sequence joins TRBV7-2 and TRBJ2-1; D is possibly TRBD1 (5 bases). Trimming removed 1 base at V and 12 bases at J, with 19 bases between. This CDR3 contains 15 residues. CDR1 and CDR2 (germline): SGHTA, FQGNSA. The chain's CDR3 is CASSLGTSDTPGQFF. The CDR3 DNA reads as TGTGCCAGCAGCTTAGGTACATCGGACACCCCGGGGCAGTTCTTC.

The chain combines TRBV5-1 with TRBJ2-1, with D maybe TRBD1 (5 bases). Trimming took off 5 bases at V and 8 bases at J, with 11 bases between the two ends. The CDR3 totals 12 residues. Per the germline V gene, CDR1 is SGHRS and CDR2 is YFSETQ. The CDR3 sequence: CASRSRVDEQFF. In DNA form, the CDR3 reads TGCGCCAGCAGAAGCAGGGTCGATGAGCAGTTCTTC. Full variable domain (outside the CDR3, taken from reference TRBV5-1 and TRBJ2-1): KAGVTQTPRYLIKTRGQQVTLSCSPISGHRSVSWYQQTPGQGLQFLFEYFSETQRNKGNFPGRFSGRQFSNSRSEMNVSTLELGDSALYLCASRSRVDEQFFGPGTRLTVL.

V is TRBV5-5 and J is TRBJ2-1; D ambiguous. This CDR3 has 14 amino acids. The ends were cut back, 3 bases at V and 7 bases at J, with 14 bases in the middle. Germline values: CDR1 SGHKS, CDR2 YYEKEE (reference sequence). CDR3 in amino acids: CASSSGWSGNEQFF. The CDR3 DNA reads TGTGCCAGCAGCTCCGGGTGGTCCGGGAATGAGCAGTTCTTC.

The CDR3 region has the DNA TGTGCCAGCAGCCCGGGACAGGGTTTCTATGGCTACACCTTC. Translation: CASSPGQGFYGYTF. The chain is built from TRBV9 and TRBJ1-2; 9 bases map to TRBD1. Germline CDR1 reads SGDLS; CDR2 reads YYNGEE. This CDR3 has 14 residues. V shed 4 bases and J 4 bases; nucleotides not matched to a gene: 5.

The chain recombines TRBV30 with TRBJ2-5, with a possible D match to TRBD2 (7 bases). Trimming removed 8 bases from V and 4 bases from J, with 8 bases in between. There are 10 residues in the CDR3. Germline values: CDR1 GTSNPN, CDR2 SVGIG (reference sequence). CDR3 in DNA: TGTGCCGGGGGGGCAGAGACCCAGTACTTC. The encoded protein is CAGGAETQYF.

The chain uses TRBV6-5 and TRBJ1-1; 7 nucleotides align to TRBD1. This CDR3 is 13 amino acids long. The V segment lost 7 bases and the J segment 6 bases; nucleotides outside the gene matches: 8. In germline, CDR1 is MNHEY, CDR2 SVGAGI. The CDR3 sequence is CASTGSGGSEAFF. CDR3 bases: TGTGCCAGCACCGGATCAGGGGGATCTGAAGCTTTCTTT.

The chain is built from TRBV29-1 and TRBJ2-7; tentatively, D is TRBD1 (6 bases). CDR1 is SQVTM and CDR2 is ANQGSEA in the germline V gene. The CDR3 contains 12 residues. Trimming stripped 4 bases from V and 2 bases from J, with 9 bases between. The CDR3 DNA is TGCAGCGTTGGTCAGGGGACCTACGAGCAGTACTTC. It encodes CSVGQGTYEQYF.

DNA for the CDR3: TGTGCCAGCTTTTTTGGGCAGCACACCGGGGAGCTGTTTTTT. As protein: CASFFGQHTGELFF. The chain couples TRBV2 to TRBJ2-2; D is ambiguous. Germline V lookup: CDR1 SNHLY, CDR2 FYNNEI. Trimming took off 8 bases at V and 3 bases at J, with 13 bases between the two ends. The CDR3 length is 14 residues.

The chain couples TRBV5-4 to TRBJ2-7; D remains unclear. Germline V lookup: CDR1 SGHNT, CDR2 YYREEE (reference sequence). The CDR3 has 14 residues. V shed 5 bases and J shed 0 bases, with 12 bases lying between them. The CDR3: CASSSDSSSYEQYF. The CDR3 DNA sequence: TGTGCCAGCAGTTCAGATTCAAGCTCCTACGAGCAGTACTTC. The variable domain in full, with the rest retrieved from reference TRBV5-4 and TRBJ2-7, is ETGVTQSPTHLIKTRGQQVTLRCSSQSGHNTVSWYQQALGQGPQFIFQYYREEENGRGNFPPRFSGLQFPNYSSELNVNALELDDSALYLCASSSDSSSYEQYFGPGTRLTVT.

The CDR3 reads CASSPGTSGRPSYNEQFF. The CDR3 coding sequence is TGTGCCAGCAGCCCAGGGACTAGCGGGAGGCCCTCCTACAATGAGCAGTTCTTC. V is TRBV13 and J is TRBJ2-1; TRBD2 aligns across 15 bases. CDR1 PRHDT and CDR2 FYEKMQ come from the germline V gene (reference sequence). Trimming took 5 bases from V and 0 from J; bases not matched to a gene: 5. This CDR3 region has 18 residues.

V gene TRBV19 combines with J gene TRBJ2-2; 11 bases line up with TRBD2. The ends lost 5 bases at V and 9 bases at J; junction bases unmatched: 11. The germline gives CDR1 LNHDA, CDR2 SQIVND (reference sequence). CDR3 length: 16 residues. In DNA, the CDR3 is TGTGCCAGTAGTCCTGGCGCTAGCGGGGGGCACCGGGAGCTGTTTTTT. Protein product: CASSPGASGGHRELFF.

The rearrangement uses TRBV7-3 and TRBJ2-2; 9 positions agree with TRBD2. The CDR3 is made up of 14 amino acids. V lost 5 bases, J lost 6 bases, and 4 bases stayed unmatched. Germline V gene data show CDR1 as SGHTA and CDR2 as FQGTGA. In nucleotides, the CDR3 is TGTGCCAGCAGCCCGGGACTAGCTGCCGGGGAGCTGTTTTTT. Residues: CASSPGLAAGELFF.

J is TRBJ1-3 and V is TRBV29-1, with TRBD1 matching 7 bases. The trim removed 4 bases at V and 1 base at J, leaving 4 bases unmatched. Germline CDR1 is SQVTM and CDR2 is ANQGSEA. The CDR3 is 14 amino acids. Here the CDR3 DNA reads TGCAGCGTTGTTGTCAGGGGGTCTGGAAACACCATATATTTT. Protein: CSVVVRGSGNTIYF.

In DNA, the CDR3 is TGCAGCGTTGAAGGAGGGACAGGGGACGAGACCCAGTACTTC. Encoded protein: CSVEGGTGDETQYF. The gene calls are TRBV29-1 and TRBJ2-5, with TRBD1 matching over 10 bases. With 1 base clipped from V and 5 bases from J, the junction kept 4 bases outside the gene matches. This CDR3 contains 14 residues. Per germline, CDR1 SQVTM and CDR2 ANQGSEA.

This chain joins TRBV7-2 and TRBJ2-2, with D hard to call. The CDR3 runs to 16 residues. With 5 bases removed from V and 0 bases from J, the gap between germline ends came to 13 bases. In germline, CDR1 is SGHTA, CDR2 FQGNSA. The CDR3 DNA sequence: TGTGCCAGCAGCCCCCGCGGCGGTTCGAACACCGGGGAGCTGTTTTTT. The encoded protein is CASSPRGGSNTGELFF.

The CDR3 bases are TGTGCCAGCTCAGAACAGGGGGAGAACACTGAAGCTTTCTTT. Encoded protein: CASSEQGENTEAFF. The V and J genes are TRBV18 and TRBJ1-1; TRBD1 matches at 8 bases. The CDR3 runs 14 residues. Losses at the gene ends were 5 bases for V and 1 base for J; bases not matched to a gene: 3. Looked up from germline, CDR1 is KGHSH and CDR2 is LQKENI.

This clone has a count of ten or more. This chain connects TRBV6-5 to TRBJ2-3, with 10 bases that match TRBD2. The V gene end was trimmed by 5 bases and the J gene end by 5 bases; junction bases not matched to a gene: 7. Germline CDR1 and CDR2: MNHEY and SVGAGI. The CDR3 covers 15 residues. This chain's CDR3 is CASSRQAGGVDTQYF. The DNA for the CDR3 is TGTGCCAGCAGTCGACAAGCGGGAGGGGTAGATACGCAGTATTTT.

The V call is TRBV2, the J call TRBJ1-2; no firm D call. CDR1 SNHLY and CDR2 FYNNEI come from the germline V gene. The CDR3 loop spans 13 amino acids. The V gene lost 6 bases and the J gene lost 5 bases, with 13 bases spanning the gap. CDR3 sequence reads: CASRENLMYGYTF. CDR3 sequence (DNA): TGTGCCAGCAGGGAGAACCTCATGTATGGCTACACCTTC.

This clone has just one count. This chain uses TRBV7-9 with TRBJ2-5, with TRBD2 matching over 9 bases. The CDR3 is 14 residues long. J lost 3 bases, V lost 7 bases, and 6 bases had no gene match. Germline assignment: CDR1 SEHNR and CDR2 FQNEAQ (reference sequence). CDR3 amino acids: CASIRGGREETQYF. CDR3 bases: TGTGCCAGCATAAGAGGCGGGAGGGAAGAGACCCAGTACTTC.

J is TRBJ1-5 and V is TRBV18; D gene uncertain. CDR1 and CDR2 from the germline V gene are KGHSH and LQKENI. The CDR3 sequence is 15 residues long. The germline V and J ends were trimmed by 2 bases and 1 base, with 9 bases remaining between them. Here the CDR3 DNA reads TGTGCCAGCTCACCAAGTCAGGTCAGCAATCAGCCCCAGCATTTT. It specifies CASSPSQVSNQPQHF.

This chain links TRBV29-1 with TRBJ2-2, with D possibly being TRBD2 (5 bases). Germline loops: CDR1 SQVTM, CDR2 ANQGSEA. CDR3 length equals 13 residues. The V gene lost 5 bases and the J gene lost 6 bases, with 13 bases spanning the gap. The CDR3 nucleotides are TGCAGCGTTCCTCGGGGTGGCTCCGGGGAGCTGTTTTTT. Protein: CSVPRGGSGELFF.